The 20 T cell receptor beta chains given below trace back to one sample, sequenced in a study of graft-versus-host responses after intestinal transplantation. Data came from immunoSEQ multiplex PCR; TCRdb stores just in-frame clones and leaves some out. This sample yields 15,000 to 20,000 clones, of which 30% to 40% are seen a single time; roughly 3.5% belongs to the top ten. The study plated around 200,000 CFSE-labeled responders with around 200,000 irradiated, violet-dye-labeled stimulators. The sequencing used alloreactive CD8+ T cells from a mixed lymphocyte reaction culture, collected before intestinal transplant. Sample subset: CFSE-low proliferating T cells sorted from roughly 6-day pre-transplant mixed lymphocyte reaction (GvH or HvG direction). The receptors shown here come from a human patient who received an intestinal transplant.

The chain is built from TRBV7-9 and TRBJ2-7, with 8 nucleotides matching TRBD1. The length of the CDR3 is 14 residues. Germline values: CDR1 SEHNR, CDR2 FQNEAQ (reference sequence). J lost 3 bases, V lost 8 bases, and 9 bases had no gene match. The CDR3 spells CASGEDRGDYEQYF. The CDR3 region has the DNA TGTGCCAGCGGGGAAGACAGGGGCGACTACGAGCAGTACTTC.

The gene calls are TRBV27 and TRBJ2-7; D not certain. V lost 2 bases and J 3 bases, leaving 14 bases between the germline ends. CDR3 length equals 15 residues. Germline CDR1 reads MNHEY; CDR2 reads SMNVEV (reference sequence). The chain's CDR3 is CASSLRPGVGYEQYF. CDR3 coding DNA: TGTGCCAGCAGTTTAAGGCCAGGAGTTGGCTACGAGCAGTACTTC.

The chain links TRBV27 to TRBJ1-5, with 7 bases identical to TRBD1. Germline V gene data show CDR1 as MNHEY and CDR2 as SMNVEV (reference sequence). CDR3 size: 20 residues. J was trimmed by 0 bases and V by 3 bases; bases with no gene match: 17. CDR3 nucleotide sequence: TGTGCCAGCAGTTTCCGACCGACAGGGTATGAGCTTTATAGCAATCAGCCCCAGCATTTT. Translating gives CASSFRPTGYELYSNQPQHF.

This clone was seen once. In the same sample, other DNA sequences code for this CDR3. The rearrangement uses TRBV7-9 and TRBJ2-7; D possibly corresponds to TRBD1 (6 bases). The CDR3 loop spans 14 amino acids. Germline V gives CDR1 SEHNR, CDR2 FQNEAQ (reference sequence). The V gene lost 6 bases and the J gene lost 0 bases, with 12 bases spanning the gap. DNA of the CDR3: TGTGCCAGCAGGTCTACAGGGACCTCCTACGAGCAGTACTTC. This encodes CASRSTGTSYEQYF.

The rearrangement joins TRBV27 to TRBJ2-7; TRBD1 is a possible D gene (6 bases). The CDR3 has 14 residues. Germline CDR1 MNHEY, CDR2 SMNVEV (reference sequence). V lost 2 bases to trimming and J lost 4 bases, with 12 bases between them. This chain's CDR3 is CASSLLGARYEQYF. CDR3 in DNA: TGTGCCAGCAGTTTACTGGGGGCGAGGTACGAGCAGTACTTC.

This clone is medium-sized within its sample. The chain recombines TRBV27 with TRBJ2-7; 8 positions match TRBD2. The CDR3 length is 14 residues. CDR1 and CDR2 from the germline V gene are MNHEY and SMNVEV (reference sequence). Trimming removed 2 bases from V and 6 bases from J; junction bases left unmatched: 6. The CDR3 nucleotides are TGTGCCAGCAGTTTACGGCGGGAGGTTTCCGAGCAGTACTTC. It encodes CASSLRREVSEQYF.

The chain combines TRBV11-3 with TRBJ1-1, with 8 bases that match TRBD1. V trimming: 1 base; J trimming: 1 base; junction bases outside the gene matches: 11. Germline CDR1 is SGHNT and CDR2 is YENEEA. This CDR3 is 18 amino acids long. The CDR3 is CASSLGFPGGGGNTEAFF. DNA of the CDR3: TGTGCCAGCAGCTTAGGGTTCCCAGGGGGCGGGGGGAACACTGAAGCTTTCTTT.

This clone was observed a few times. At the DNA level, this CDR3 is encoded by other sequences in the same sample as well. This chain links TRBV27 with TRBJ2-7; the D call may be TRBD1 or TRBD2 (6 bases each). Germline-derived CDR1 and CDR2 are MNHEY and SMNVEV (reference sequence). The CDR3 consists of 14 residues. V gave up 3 bases and J gave up 3 bases, with 12 bases separating them. CDR3 sequence reads: CASSLGGRGYEQYF. DNA for the CDR3: TGTGCCAGCAGTTTGGGGGGCAGGGGCTACGAGCAGTACTTC.

There are a few counts of this clone. This sequence joins TRBV7-6 and TRBJ2-7, with 7 nucleotides matching TRBD2. This CDR3 is 14 amino acids long. Germline V gene lookup returns CDR1 SGHVS and CDR2 FNYEAQ. With 8 bases clipped from V and 2 bases from J, the junction kept 9 bases outside the gene matches. The CDR3 loop is CASGDSGSPYEQYF. The CDR3 DNA reads as TGTGCCAGCGGCGATAGCGGGTCACCCTACGAGCAGTACTTC.

The sample holds a few counts of this clone. The rearrangement links TRBV19 to TRBJ2-1, with TRBD1 as a possible D gene (5 bases). Looked up from germline, CDR1 is LNHDA and CDR2 is SQIVND (reference sequence). Trimming removed 3 bases at V and 2 bases at J, with 5 bases between. The length of the CDR3 is 13 residues. Here the CDR3 reads CASSMDTYNEQFF. The CDR3 DNA sequence: TGTGCCAGTAGTATGGACACCTACAATGAGCAGTTCTTC.

This clone occurred a few times. This sequence joins TRBV7-2 and TRBJ1-2; 8 nucleotides line up with TRBD1. The V segment lost 4 bases and the J segment 5 bases; nucleotides outside the gene matches: 6. In germline, CDR1 is SGHTA, CDR2 FQGNSA. The CDR3 has 14 amino acids. The CDR3 sequence is CASSWWTGRYGYTF. In DNA form, the CDR3 reads TGTGCCAGCAGCTGGTGGACAGGGCGGTATGGCTACACCTTC.

The V call is TRBV5-2, the J call TRBJ1-1; the listed D gene, TRBD1, was not tested against the DNA. TRBV5-2 constitutes a pseudogene. The CDR3 sequence is 14 residues long. The CDR3 DNA reads as TGCGCCAGCAGCCAAGATCCTTTGACAGGGGAAGCTTTCTTT. It yields the protein CASSQDPLTGEAFF.

The chain recombines TRBV7-6 with TRBJ2-3, with 10 bases lining up with TRBD1. Germline V gene sequence: CDR1 SGHVS, CDR2 FNYEAQ. The CDR3 covers 15 residues. The V gene end was trimmed by 6 bases and the J gene end by 4 bases; junction bases not matched to a gene: 7. The CDR3 sequence: CASSSGTGASDTQYF. The CDR3 DNA reads TGTGCCAGCAGTTCCGGGACAGGGGCATCAGATACGCAGTATTTT.

This sequence joins TRBV4-1 and TRBJ2-7, with D maybe TRBD2 (7 bases). The CDR3 loop spans 17 amino acids. Germline lookup yields CDR1 MGHRA and CDR2 YSYEKL. Trimming took off 1 base at V and 0 bases at J, with 16 bases between the two ends. This CDR3 reads CASSQARGARTSYEQYF. DNA for the CDR3: TGCGCCAGCAGCCAAGCCCGGGGGGCTAGAACCTCCTACGAGCAGTACTTC.

In this sample, this clone turned up a few times. V and J are TRBV11-1 and TRBJ1-2; weak D call: TRBD1 (5 bases). Per the germline V gene, CDR1 is SGHAT and CDR2 is FQDESV (reference sequence). The CDR3 contains 14 residues. V shed 6 bases and J shed 8 bases, with 19 bases lying between them. The CDR3 DNA sequence: TGTGCCAGCAGAAAGGGCCGGAGGGGTAGGGGCTACACCTTC. Translation: CASRKGRRGRGYTF.

This clone has a handful of counts. Compared with germline, one end of the junction differs, possibly owing to a read error. V usage is TRBV4-1 and J usage is TRBJ2-1, with a weak D call TRBD1 (6 bases). Germline V CDR1 and CDR2: MGHRA, YSYEKL. CDR3 length: 15 amino acids. The CDR3 sequence: CASTQGLAVYNEQFF. The CDR3 DNA follows: TGTGCCAGCACTCAGGGGCTAGCCGTTTACAATGAGCAGTTCTTC.

This clone was detected a few times. The chain is built from TRBV6-6 and TRBJ1-1; 7 bases map to TRBD1. Per the germline V gene, CDR1 is MNHNY and CDR2 is SVGAGI (reference sequence). Trimming cost V 0 bases and J 7 bases; bases outside gene matches: 2. The CDR3 runs 13 residues. CDR3 nucleotide sequence: TGTGCCAGCAGTTACTCAGCAGGGGGTGAAGCTTTCTTT. Its protein is CASSYSAGGEAFF.

This clone is classed as medium-sized. The V gene is TRBV14, the J gene TRBJ2-3, with D possibly TRBD2 on 5 matching bases. Germline V lookup: CDR1 SGHDN, CDR2 FVKESK. The CDR3 runs 14 residues. Trimming left V 1 base short and J 6 bases short, with 11 bases between. CDR3: CASSQVGPGDTQYF. CDR3 DNA sequence: TGTGCCAGCAGCCAAGTGGGCCCGGGGGATACGCAGTATTTT.

The genes are TRBV7-9 and TRBJ2-1; 11 bases are a match to TRBD2. The germline gives CDR1 SEHNR, CDR2 FQNEAQ (reference sequence). V shed 1 base, J shed 9 bases, and the junction held 5 bases outside the gene matches. CDR3 length: 15 amino acids. The CDR3 spells CASSLGSSGRSEQFF. Here the CDR3 DNA reads TGTGCCAGCAGCTTAGGGTCTAGCGGGAGGTCTGAGCAGTTCTTC.

The chain links TRBV23-1 to TRBJ2-7; no clear D gene. TRBV23-1 is an ORF for which the function is uncertain. The CDR3 sequence is 13 residues long. Trimming left V 0 bases short and J 6 bases short, with 9 bases between. Here the CDR3 DNA reads TGCGCCAGCAGTCAATCGGAAGGTCCCGAGCAGTACTTC. It translates to CASSQSEGPEQYF.